The clone carrying this TCR beta chain has just one count. Methods used by the authors: Nucleated cell counts were estimated from reference gene primer amplification. Profiled with immunoSEQ multiplex PCR; TCRdb holds only in-frame clones, not every one. That table gives V, J and clone size, and the DNA gave D and trimming. The sample has about 270,000 clones; more than 65% are singletons. The data were obtained in a study of blood T cell repertoires in COVID-19. Study-wide background: Italy, Spain and the United States were the sources of the convalescent and acute COVID-19 samples. In each case, the material was cDNA or gDNA derived from T cells, B-cell-depleted T cells, or PBMCs.

In germline, CDR1 is SQVTM, CDR2 ANQGSEA. CDR3 size: 17 residues. V dropped 0 bases and J dropped 6; count of bases not matched to a gene: 13. Sequencing was performed on peripheral blood. This clonotype originated in a woman younger than 30 with acute or convalescent COVID-19. The gene calls are TRBV29-1 and TRBJ2-1; 8 bases match TRBD2. As DNA, the CDR3 is TGCAGCGTTGAAGATCGCAAGGGAGCGGGAGTGGTCAATGAGCAGTTCTTC. This translates into CSVEDRKGAGVVNEQFF.